Listed below are T cell receptor beta chains from one sample, sequenced in a study of sequential checkpoint blockade in melanoma. The table came from immunoSEQ multiplex PCR; TCRdb's copy has only in-frame clones and leaves some out. The repertoire holds approximately 6,100 clones, with 20% to 25% as singletons. The sequencing used tumor tissue (inferred from file names), collected from a patient given nivolumab and ipilimumab in sequence. All receptors come from a human donor with melanoma. The conserved cysteine and the conserved F or W are not part of the CDR3 here. Each record gives: clone size, J gene, V gene, CDR3 protein. Size is omitted from some rows. Given values are once, few, many or a class for expanded clones.

medium-sized	TRBJ2-3	TRBV9	ASGLSVARNSTDTQY
few	TRBJ2-1	TRBV9	ASSVGASGAYNEQF
many	TRBJ1-1	TRBV9	ASSESQGVMNTEAF
-	TRBJ1-1	TRBV5-1	ASSLVGGQNTEAF
few	TRBJ2-3	TRBV11-3	ASSFLGGETDTQY
medium-sized	TRBJ2-2	TRBV6-8	ATSLTVTGELF
few	TRBJ2-4	TRBV6-8	ASRGGGTGTIQY
-	TRBJ2-5	TRBV11-3	ASSLSQGEETQY
-	TRBJ2-5	TRBV10-2	ASSESNRGYQETQY
few	TRBJ2-7	TRBV18	ASSPPSGYEQY
-	TRBJ1-6	TRBV9	ASSVTGQGMGSPLH
few	TRBJ2-2	TRBV11-3	ASSTRTSGTDTGELF
few	TRBJ1-2	TRBV19	ASRHRDRAGYT
few	TRBJ2-3	TRBV11-3	ASSWRGGLGDTQY
-	TRBJ1-5	TRBV5-1	ASSLGGAGQPQH
many	TRBJ2-7	TRBV9	ASSLGADEQY
few	TRBJ2-1	TRBV9	ASSYSGAYNEQF
once	TRBJ2-5	TRBV30	AWTVQETQY
-	TRBJ1-3	TRBV9	ASSEPGTWRNTIY